This T cell receptor (beta chain) was obtained from a study of T cells in Graves' hyperthyroidism and ophthalmopathy. The table lists this clonotype with many counts. The antigen is not known. The CDR3 runs to 15 residues. The germline V gene encodes CDR1 DFQATT and CDR2 SNEGSKA (reference sequence). V shed 6 bases and J shed 0 bases, with 15 bases lying between them. The investigators amplified TCR beta CDR3 regions from RNA transcripts. Initially, a first-round RT-PCR of the TCR CDR3 employed the HTBI primer set. One entry per CDR3 protein, called by TCRdb with MiXCR from the multiplex PCR reads. Of around 200,000 distinct CDR3 sequences in the sample, around 15% were seen once. The study's findings and limits: Using 13 V-J features, a model discriminated ophthalmopathy from stable hyperthyroidism.

Sequenced material: blood. The rearrangement uses TRBV20-1 and TRBJ2-1; D may be TRBD2 (6 bases). This receptor was obtained from a woman in her fifties or sixties with Graves' hyperthyroidism. The CDR3 DNA is TGCAGTGCCGTCGCGGGGTCGAGCTCCTACAATGAGCAGTTCTTC. Protein sequence: CSAVAGSSSYNEQFF.